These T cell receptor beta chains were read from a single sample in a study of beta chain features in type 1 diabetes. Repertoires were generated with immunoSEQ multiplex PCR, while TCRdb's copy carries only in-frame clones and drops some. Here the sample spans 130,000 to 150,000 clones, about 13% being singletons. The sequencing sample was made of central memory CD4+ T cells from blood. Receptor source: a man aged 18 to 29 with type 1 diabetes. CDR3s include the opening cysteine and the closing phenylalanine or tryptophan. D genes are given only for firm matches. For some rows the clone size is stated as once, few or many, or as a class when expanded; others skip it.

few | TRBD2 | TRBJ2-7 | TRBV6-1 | CASKFGTSGLEQYF | TGTGCCAGCAAGTTCGGGACTAGCGGACTTGAGCAGTACTTC
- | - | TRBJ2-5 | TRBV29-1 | CSASGQGETQYF | TGCAGCGCCTCGGGCCAGGGAGAGACCCAGTACTTC
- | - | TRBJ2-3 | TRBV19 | CASGNAADTQYF | TGTGCCAGTGGGAACGCCGCAGATACGCAGTATTTT
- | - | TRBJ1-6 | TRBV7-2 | CASSLNGDPDNSPLHF | TGTGCCAGCAGCTTAAATGGGGACCCAGATAATTCACCCCTCCACTTT
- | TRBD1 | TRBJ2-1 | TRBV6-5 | CASSRQGSSYNEQFF | TGTGCCAGCAGTCGACAGGGGAGCTCCTACAATGAGCAGTTCTTC
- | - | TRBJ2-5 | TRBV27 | CASSLYPGARGKTQYF | TGTGCCAGCAGTTTATATCCGGGGGCAAGGGGAAAGACCCAGTACTTC
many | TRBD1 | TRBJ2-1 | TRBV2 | CASSADRADTNEQFF | TGTGCCAGCAGTGCGGACAGGGCGGACACCAATGAGCAGTTCTTC
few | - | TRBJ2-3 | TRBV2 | CASSEALGSGTDTQYF | TGTGCCAGCAGTGAAGCGCTCGGAAGCGGCACAGATACGCAGTATTTT
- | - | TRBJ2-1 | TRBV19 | CASSSQAGSYNEQFF | TGTGCCAGTAGTTCACAGGCCGGGTCATACAATGAGCAGTTCTTC
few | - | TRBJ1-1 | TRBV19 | CASSTRQVLNTEAFF | TGTGCCAGTAGTACCCGACAGGTACTGAACACTGAAGCTTTCTTT
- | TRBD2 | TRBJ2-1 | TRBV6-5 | CASSYASGGAGEQFF | TGTGCCAGCAGTTACGCTAGCGGGGGGGCCGGTGAGCAGTTCTTC
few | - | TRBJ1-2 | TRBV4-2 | CASSLNPYGYTF | TGTGCCAGCAGCCTTAACCCTTATGGCTACACCTTC
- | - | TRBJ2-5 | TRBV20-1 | CSWKTQETQYF | TGCAGCTGGAAAACCCAAGAGACCCAGTACTTC
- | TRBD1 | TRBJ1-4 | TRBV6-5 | CASSYRGTATNEKLFF | TGTGCCAGCAGTTACCGTGGGACAGCAACTAATGAAAAACTGTTTTTT
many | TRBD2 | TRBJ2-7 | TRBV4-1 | CASSQDHSGGALWSYEQYF | TGCGCCAGCAGCCAAGATCACAGCGGGGGGGCGTTATGGTCCTACGAGCAGTACTTC
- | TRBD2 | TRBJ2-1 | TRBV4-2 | CASSQDGLAGGYNEQFF | TGTGCCAGCAGCCAAGACGGGCTAGCGGGGGGCTACAATGAGCAGTTCTTC
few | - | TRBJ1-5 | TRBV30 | CAWSRVAGPQPQHF | TGTGCCTGGAGCAGGGTCGCTGGGCCTCAGCCCCAGCATTTT
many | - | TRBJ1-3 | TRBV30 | CAWRGNTIYF | TGTGCCTGGAGAGGGAACACCATATATTTT
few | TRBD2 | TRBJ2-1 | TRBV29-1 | CSVRTSGGYNEQFF | TGCAGCGTTCGGACTAGCGGGGGATACAATGAGCAGTTCTTC
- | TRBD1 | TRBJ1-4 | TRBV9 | CASSVGTEAALFF | TGTGCCAGCAGCGTCGGGACAGAAGCGGCACTGTTTTTT
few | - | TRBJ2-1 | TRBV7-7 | CASSPNPDVNEQFF | TGTGCCAGCAGCCCAAACCCGGACGTCAATGAGCAGTTCTTC
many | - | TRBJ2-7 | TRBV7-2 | CASSLEAGPQYF | TGTGCCAGCAGCTTAGAGGCAGGTCCGCAGTACTTC
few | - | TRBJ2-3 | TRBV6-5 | CASSSLGGPADTQYF | TGTGCCAGCAGTTCTTTAGGGGGGCCGGCAGATACGCAGTATTTT
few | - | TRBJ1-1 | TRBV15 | CATSSLDRNTEAFF | TGTGCCACCAGCAGCTTAGACAGAAACACTGAAGCTTTCTTT
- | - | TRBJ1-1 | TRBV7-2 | CASSSWMNTEAFF | TGTGCCAGCAGCTCCTGGATGAACACTGAAGCTTTCTTT
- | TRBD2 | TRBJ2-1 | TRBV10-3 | CAITGSGGRDNEQFF | TGTGCCATCACGGGGTCCGGCGGGAGGGACAATGAGCAGTTCTTC
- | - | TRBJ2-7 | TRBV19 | CASSALNPTVEQYF | TGTGCCAGTAGTGCTTTGAACCCCACGGTCGAGCAGTACTTC
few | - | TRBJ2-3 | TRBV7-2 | CASSGGTPKEDTQYF | TGTGCCAGCAGCGGGGGGACTCCCAAGGAAGATACGCAGTATTTT
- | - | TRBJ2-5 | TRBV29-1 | CSVETPGQETQYF | TGCAGCGTGGAAACCCCGGGGCAAGAGACCCAGTACTTC